A single sample is the source of the 17 T cell receptor beta chains below, sequenced in a study of radiation and T cells in renal cell carcinoma (dated by TCRdb to between 2020 and 2021). The library was obtained by the immunoSEQ multiplex PCR assay. Not all clones reach the TCRdb copy of this immuneACCESS table, which keeps in-frame sequences only. Checked studies attribute under half of the gap to unresolved V genes and leave the rest unexplained. The sample table shows approximately 85,000 clones, and 80% to 90% are seen once. The ten largest make up approximately 6% of the sample. The time point label for this specimen denotes: blood 4 weeks post-SBRT, at nephrectomy. According to the study, the label for this sample's treatment or condition signals: 15 Gy SBRT to primary tumor, nephrectomy 4 weeks later. This sample comprised blood, obtained from a patient whose treatment included radiotherapy and nephrectomy. These receptors all come from a woman in her 70s with renal cell carcinoma.

This chain uses TRBV7-2 with TRBJ2-2, with D tentatively TRBD2 (6 bases). V lost 5 bases and J lost 4, with 11 bases in between. CDR3 length equals 14 residues. Germline values: CDR1 SGHTA, CDR2 FQGNSA. DNA of the CDR3: TGTGCCAGCAGCCCCACCGGGAGCACCGGGGAGCTGTTTTTT. This sequence encodes CASSPTGSTGELFF.

This chain links TRBV9 with TRBJ1-2; D is uncertain. Trimming took off 3 bases at V and 7 bases at J, with 19 bases between the two ends. The CDR3 consists of 15 residues. Per germline, CDR1 SGDLS and CDR2 YYNGEE. CDR3 residues: CASSADQTWTGGYTF. CDR3 nucleotide sequence: TGTGCCAGCAGCGCCGACCAGACATGGACGGGTGGCTACACCTTC.

The chain joins TRBV7-2 to TRBJ2-5, with 7 positions matching TRBD1. This CDR3 is built from 15 residues. The V and J ends lost 5 bases and 0 bases, in that order; junction bases with no gene match: 6. Germline lookup yields CDR1 SGHTA and CDR2 FQGNSA. The CDR3 sequence: CASSRPQGDQETQYF. The CDR3 DNA follows: TGTGCCAGCAGCAGACCCCAGGGGGACCAAGAGACCCAGTACTTC. Variable domain in full (rest from reference TRBV7-2 and TRBJ2-5): GAGVSQSPSNKVTEKGKDVELRCDPISGHTALYWYRQSLGQGLEFLIYFQGNSAPDKSGLPSDRFSAERTGGSVSTLTIQRTQQEDSAVYLCASSRPQGDQETQYFGPGTRLLVL.

The chain carries TRBV2 and TRBJ2-5, with TRBD2 matching over 9 bases. Per the germline V gene, CDR1 is SNHLY and CDR2 is FYNNEI. The length of the CDR3 is 16 residues. Trimming at V came to 7 bases and at J to 2 bases, leaving 11 bases not matched to a gene. This chain's CDR3 is CASTAEASGEQETQYF. The DNA for the CDR3 is TGTGCCAGCACCGCGGAGGCTAGCGGGGAGCAAGAGACCCAGTACTTC.

The chain employs TRBV23-1 and TRBJ1-2; TRBD1 is a possible D gene (5 bases). TRBV23-1 is an ORF; its function is uncertain. Trimming removed 6 bases at V and 0 bases at J, with 11 bases between. The CDR3 spans 14 residues. CDR3 nucleotide sequence: TGCGCCAGCAGGCAGGGAAAAACTAACTATGGCTACACCTTC. Translation: CASRQGKTNYGYTF.

The chain couples TRBV5-6 to TRBJ2-3; TRBD2 matches at 12 bases. The trim removed 4 bases at V and 0 bases at J, leaving 6 bases unmatched. CDR3 size: 17 residues. Germline values: CDR1 SGHDT, CDR2 YYEEEE. The CDR3 bases are TGTGCCAGCAGCGGGTGGACTAGCGGGGCTAGCACAGATACGCAGTATTTT. As protein: CASSGWTSGASTDTQYF. The whole variable domain, filled in from reference TRBV5-6 and TRBJ2-3, reads DAGVTQSPTHLIKTRGQQVTLRCSPKSGHDTVSWYQQALGQGPQFIFQYYEEEERQRGNFPDRFSGHQFPNYSSELNVNALLLGDSALYLCASSGWTSGASTDTQYFGPGTRLTVL.

The chain couples TRBV27 to TRBJ1-6; D gene uncertain. Germline CDR1 MNHEY, CDR2 SMNVEV (reference sequence). This CDR3 spans 16 amino acids. The V and J ends lost 8 bases and 0 bases respectively, with 14 bases between them. CDR3 protein: CASSSMGSSYNSPLHF. The CDR3 coding sequence is TGTGCCAGCTCCTCGATGGGCAGCTCCTATAATTCACCCCTCCACTTT.

The V call is TRBV21-1, the J call TRBJ2-7. TRBV21-1 is a recognized pseudogene. This CDR3 contains 19 residues. The CDR3 region is CASSLPFLSSLDPTREQYF. The CDR3, as DNA: TGTGCCAGCAGCTTACCCTTCCTGTCGTCCTTAGACCCTACGAGAGAGCAGTACTTC.

The genes are TRBV19 and TRBJ2-1, with TRBD2 matching 9 bases. After removal of 1 base from V and 5 bases from J, the junction contained 6 bases not matched to a gene. The V gene's germline CDR1 is LNHDA and CDR2 SQIVND (reference sequence). The CDR3 has 16 residues. CDR3 nucleotide sequence: TGTGCCAGTAGTATAGGATGGCGGGGGGGGGACAATGAGCAGTTCTTC. This codes for CASSIGWRGGDNEQFF. Together with reference TRBV19 and TRBJ2-1, the CDR3 gives the full variable domain: DGGITQSPKYLFRKEGQNVTLSCEQNLNHDAMYWYRQDPGQGLRLIYYSQIVNDFQKGDIAEGYSVSREKKESFPLTVTSAQKNPTAFYLCASSIGWRGGDNEQFFGPGTRLTVL.

This rearrangement joins TRBV7-2 to TRBJ1-2; 10 nucleotides match TRBD1. CDR3 length equals 13 residues. Looked up from germline, CDR1 is SGHTA and CDR2 is FQGNSA. After removal of 8 bases from V and 7 bases from J, the junction contained 7 bases not matched to a gene. The CDR3 protein is CASWTGQGSGYTF. In DNA, the CDR3 is TGTGCCAGCTGGACGGGACAGGGGTCTGGCTACACCTTC.

The V call is TRBV9, the J call TRBJ1-2; tentative D call: TRBD1 (6 bases). The length of the CDR3 is 16 residues. V lost 5 bases to trimming and J lost 8 bases, with 25 bases between them. Looked up from germline, CDR1 is SGDLS and CDR2 is YYNGEE. As DNA, the CDR3 is TGTGCCAGCAGTCCCGGGAAGTCGAGGGGGTTTGAGGGCTACACCTTC. Translation gives CASSPGKSRGFEGYTF.

This sequence joins TRBV7-2 and TRBJ2-1; 9 bases are a match to TRBD2. The CDR3 consists of 16 residues. Germline V gene sequence: CDR1 SGHTA, CDR2 FQGNSA. V dropped 5 bases and J dropped 8; count of bases not matched to a gene: 13. CDR3 amino acids: CASSPRGGGGRDEQFF. Here the CDR3 DNA reads TGTGCCAGCAGCCCACGCGGTGGTGGCGGGAGGGATGAGCAGTTCTTC.

The CDR3 is CASNAGSLTGELFF. The DNA for the CDR3 is TGTGCCAGTAATGCGGGGTCCCTCACCGGGGAGCTGTTTTTT. This chain connects TRBV19 to TRBJ2-2; tentatively, D is TRBD2 (6 bases). The CDR3 is 14 residues long. Germline loops: CDR1 LNHDA, CDR2 SQIVND (reference sequence). Trimming removed 7 bases at V and 4 bases at J, with 13 bases between.

The chain is built from TRBV11-1 and TRBJ1-1; D remains ambiguous. CDR1 is SGHAT, CDR2 FQDESV, per germline (reference sequence). The ends were cut back, 5 bases at V and 3 bases at J, with 10 bases in the middle. The CDR3 is made up of 13 amino acids. The CDR3 spells CASSPRLYTEAFF. Here the CDR3 DNA reads TGTGCCAGCAGCCCCCGACTTTACACTGAAGCTTTCTTT.

This chain uses TRBV27 with TRBJ1-2, with D uncertain. V lost 4 bases, J lost 8 bases, and 17 bases lay in between. The CDR3 totals 14 residues. Germline V gene data show CDR1 as MNHEY and CDR2 as SMNVEV (reference sequence). In nucleotides, the CDR3 is TGTGCCAGCAGTTACCGATGGGAAGGAGGAGGCTACACCTTC. The encoded protein is CASSYRWEGGGYTF.

The chain links TRBV6-5 to TRBJ2-7, with unresolved D. Trimming cost V 0 bases and J 6 bases, with 6 bases left between them. In germline, CDR1 is MNHEY, CDR2 SVGAGI. The CDR3 runs to 12 residues. CDR3 loop: CASSYSGLEQYF. CDR3 DNA: TGTGCCAGCAGTTACTCAGGGCTCGAGCAGTACTTC.

This clone occurred a few times. As DNA, the CDR3 is TGTGCCAGCAGCTTGGAGGGTAGCTATGGCTACACCTTC. Amino acid sequence: CASSLEGSYGYTF. The rearrangement joins TRBV5-4 to TRBJ1-2; D ambiguous. Germline V gives CDR1 SGHNT, CDR2 YYREEE (reference sequence). The CDR3 is 13 residues long. The germline V and J ends were trimmed by 0 bases and 4 bases, with 7 bases remaining between them.